The 10 T cell receptor beta chains listed next were all sequenced from one sample in a study of CD8 T cells in ankylosing spondylitis. One entry per CDR3 protein results from TCRdb running MiXCR on the 5' RACE reads. Of 100,000 to 150,000 distinct CDR3 sequences in the sample, about 10% were seen once. Material for sequencing was blood, either unsorted or a sorted T cell fraction (not recorded which). The receptors were sampled from a female donor with ankylosing spondylitis or in good health (not recorded which).

The sample holds a few counts of this clonotype. The chain has TRBV30 and TRBJ2-7, with D possibly being TRBD2 (5 bases). CDR3 length: 13 residues. The ends were cut back, 1 base at V and 0 bases at J, with 7 bases in the middle. Per germline, CDR1 GTSNPN and CDR2 SVGIG (reference sequence). The CDR3 loop reads CAWSGGSSYEQYF. The CDR3 nucleotides are TGTGCCTGGAGTGGCGGGTCCTCCTACGAGCAGTACTTC.

With regard to this clonotype: This may be a read error, as it is one base from a much larger clone. The rearrangement joins TRBV7-3 to TRBJ2-3; no reliable D call. CDR1 is SGHTA and CDR2 is FQGTGA in the germline V gene. CDR3 length: 13 residues. CDR3 bases: TGTGCCAGCACCTTAGCCCACACAGATACGCAGTATTTT. Amino acid sequence: CASTLAHTDTQYF.

Concerning this clonotype: This may be a read error: a much more frequent sequence differs by one nucleotide. The V gene is TRBV27, the J gene TRBJ2-3; 7 bases are shared with TRBD2. The CDR3 runs to 14 residues. Germline V gives CDR1 MNHEY, CDR2 SMNVEV (reference sequence). Trimming took 7 bases from V and 6 from J; bases not matched to a gene: 10. The CDR3 loop reads CASKANGGWDTQYF. The CDR3 DNA reads as TGTGCCAGCAAGGCTAACGGGGGGTGGGATACGCAGTATTTT.

This clonotype was seen repeatedly, ten times or more. J is TRBJ2-7 and V is TRBV7-8; possibly TRBD2 for D (5 bases). The germline V and J ends were trimmed by 4 bases and 1 base, with 11 bases remaining between them. The CDR3 length is 14 residues. Germline values: CDR1 SGHVS, CDR2 FQNEAQ. The CDR3 is CASSSRAMSYEQYF. CDR3 bases: TGTGCCAGCAGCTCGAGGGCGATGTCCTACGAGCAGTACTTC.

The chain joins TRBV7-9 to TRBJ2-5; D remains unclear. CDR1 is SEHNR, CDR2 FQNEAQ, per germline (reference sequence). V was clipped by 0 bases and J by 5 bases, with 7 bases between them. The CDR3 totals 13 residues. CDR3 coding DNA: TGTGCCAGCAGCTTAGCGTTGTGGGAGACCCAGTACTTC. Translation: CASSLALWETQYF. The variable domain in full, with the rest retrieved from reference TRBV7-9 and TRBJ2-5, is DTGVSQNPRHKITKRGQNVTFRCDPISEHNRLYWYRQTLGQGPEFLTYFQNEAQLEKSRLLSDRFSAERPKGSFSTLEIQRTEQGDSAMYLCASSLALWETQYFGPGTRLLVL.

This clonotype has a count of ten or more. The chain joins TRBV4-2 to TRBJ2-1; D may be TRBD2 (7 bases). CDR1 is LGHNA and CDR2 is YNFKEQ in the germline V gene. The CDR3 covers 13 residues. Trimming removed 4 bases at V and 9 bases at J, with 13 bases between. CDR3 nucleotide sequence: TGTGCCAGCAGCCTAGAGGGGGGGAGTGAGCAGTTCTTC. Its protein is CASSLEGGSEQFF.

This clonotype has a count of ten or more. The chain uses TRBV6-1 and TRBJ2-1; 8 bases agree with TRBD1. This CDR3 contains 13 residues. V shed 6 bases, J shed 7 bases, and the junction held 5 bases outside the gene matches. Germline V gives CDR1 MNHNS, CDR2 SASEGT. CDR3 residues: CASRITGGNEQFF. CDR3 coding DNA: TGTGCCAGCAGGATAACAGGGGGTAATGAGCAGTTCTTC.

This clonotype came up many times. This rearrangement joins TRBV7-2 to TRBJ2-4; tentatively, D is TRBD2 (6 bases). The V end lost 4 bases, the J end lost 0 bases, and 10 bases lay between the germline ends. The CDR3 extends over 15 amino acids. The germline V gene encodes CDR1 SGHTA and CDR2 FQGNSA. The CDR3 coding sequence is TGTGCCAGCAGCTCGACGGGACTAGCCAAAAACATTCAGTACTTC. This gives the protein CASSSTGLAKNIQYF.

This clonotype was recorded many times. The rearrangement joins TRBV5-1 to TRBJ2-3; 7 bases align to TRBD1. CDR3 size: 15 residues. Germline V CDR1 and CDR2: SGHRS, YFSETQ. V dropped 0 bases and J dropped 4; count of bases not matched to a gene: 5. This chain's CDR3 is CASSLATGIPDTQYF. The CDR3 DNA is TGCGCCAGCAGCTTGGCGACAGGGATTCCAGATACGCAGTATTTT.

The CDR3 region has the DNA TGTGCCACCCGACTAGCGGGAACGGACTACCAAGAGACCCAGTACTTC. Translated: CATRLAGTDYQETQYF. J is TRBJ2-5 and V is TRBV13; 11 positions agree with TRBD2. Per the germline V gene, CDR1 is PRHDT and CDR2 is FYEKMQ (reference sequence). With 10 bases clipped from V and 0 bases from J, the junction kept 10 bases outside the gene matches. The CDR3 spans 16 residues. The entire variable domain, with the rest obtained from reference TRBV13 and TRBJ2-5, is as follows: AAGVIQSPRHLIKEKRETATLKCYPIPRHDTVYWYQQGPGQDPQFLISFYEKMQSDKGSIPDRFSAQQFSDYHSELNMSSLELGDSALYFCATRLAGTDYQETQYFGPGTRLLVL.